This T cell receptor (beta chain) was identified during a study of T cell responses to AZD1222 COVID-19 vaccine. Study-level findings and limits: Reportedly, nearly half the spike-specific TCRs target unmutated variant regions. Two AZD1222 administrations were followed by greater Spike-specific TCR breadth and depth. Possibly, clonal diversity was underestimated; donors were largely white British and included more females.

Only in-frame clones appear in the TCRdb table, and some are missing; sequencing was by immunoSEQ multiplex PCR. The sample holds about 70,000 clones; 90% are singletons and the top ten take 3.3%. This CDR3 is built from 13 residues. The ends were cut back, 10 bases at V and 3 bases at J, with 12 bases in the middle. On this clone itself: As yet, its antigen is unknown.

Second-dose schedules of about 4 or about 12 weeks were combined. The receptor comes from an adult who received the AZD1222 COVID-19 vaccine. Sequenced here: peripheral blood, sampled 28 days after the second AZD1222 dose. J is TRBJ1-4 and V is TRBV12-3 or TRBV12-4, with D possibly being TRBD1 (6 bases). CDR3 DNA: TGTGCCACCAGGGGCGCGGCTAATGAAAAACTGTTTTTT. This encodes CATRGAANEKLFF.